This T cell receptor (beta chain) was obtained from a study of vaccination and CD4 T cells after COVID-19. Cultured CD4+ T cell DNA underwent sequencing with the Oncomine TCR Beta short-read assay. One entry per CDR3 protein results from TCRdb running MiXCR on the PCR reads. This sample has fewer than 18,000 distinct CDR3 sequences; 51% occur once, and the top ten carry about 13%. About this clonotype: The antigen remains unidentified.

The sample's treatment: approximately 10-day PBMC culture with coronavirus spike peptide pools or control peptides (ViraFEST assay). Germline values: CDR1 DFQATT, CDR2 SNEGSKA (reference sequence). CDR3 length: 15 amino acids. V shed 0 bases and J shed 1 base, with 7 bases lying between them. The sample was CD4+ T cells from blood, cultured in vitro. The V call is TRBV20-1, the J call TRBJ2-6; no clear D gene. This TCR derives from a human donor who had recovered from COVID-19. The CDR3 DNA reads as TGCAGTGCTAGAGATGGGGTTTCTGGGGCCAACGTCCTGACTTTC. Amino acids: CSARDGVSGANVLTF.